This is a list of T cell receptor beta chains from one sample in a study of CD8 T cells in Susac syndrome. TCRdb analysed the immunoSEQ multiplex PCR reads with MiXCR anew, one entry per CDR3 protein. Seen here are about 140,000 distinct CDR3 sequences, about 93% observed once, and the top ten hold roughly 0.27%. The sequencing input was CD8+ T cells from PBMCs. The receptors here all came from a human donor in good health. CDR3s include the opening cysteine and the closing phenylalanine or tryptophan. The D gene is left open where the match is weak. The listing skips clone size in some rows; elsewhere it reads once, few, many or a size class.

j_call d_call clone_size v_call cdr3_aa cdr3_nt
TRBJ2-2 . . TRBV30 CAWEGGTGELFF TGTGCCTGGGAAGGGGGCACCGGGGAGCTGTTTTTT
TRBJ2-1 . . TRBV7-9 CASTPGNEQFF TGTGCCAGCACCCCGGGCAATGAGCAGTTCTTC
TRBJ2-1 . . TRBV29-1 CSVWIPSASDEQFF TGCAGCGTTTGGATCCCTAGCGCTAGCGATGAGCAGTTCTTC
TRBJ2-1 . . TRBV15 CATSRDTNEQFF TGTGCCACCAGCAGAGATACCAATGAGCAGTTCTTC
TRBJ2-1 . few TRBV7-8 CASSLGTEQFF TGTGCCAGCAGCTTAGGTACTGAGCAGTTCTTC
TRBJ2-7 . . TRBV29-1 CSVATGYEQYF TGCAGCGTTGCCACTGGCTACGAGCAGTACTTC
TRBJ2-7 . . TRBV9 CASSVGAGLYEQYF TGTGCCAGCAGCGTAGGAGCGGGCCTCTACGAGCAGTACTTC
TRBJ2-7 . once TRBV12-3/TRBV12-4 CASSFSSGGTYEQYF TGTGCCAGCAGTTTCTCTTCAGGCGGGACCTACGAGCAGTACTTC
TRBJ2-1 . . TRBV12-3/TRBV12-4 CASLRGFPSEQFF TGTGCCAGTCTAAGAGGGTTCCCAAGTGAGCAGTTCTTC
TRBJ2-3 TRBD1 once TRBV12-3/TRBV12-4 CASSPGTDTDTQYF TGTGCCAGCAGTCCAGGGACAGACACAGATACGCAGTATTTT
TRBJ2-1 TRBD2 . TRBV4-3 CASSQDSIGLSGRSREQFF TGCGCCAGCAGCCAAGATTCTATCGGCCTTAGCGGGAGGTCTCGCGAGCAGTTCTTC
TRBJ2-7 TRBD2 . TRBV30 CACDLISGTSSYEQYF TGTGCCTGTGACTTGATTTCGGGGACTAGCTCCTACGAGCAGTACTTC
TRBJ2-2 . . TRBV6-2/TRBV6-3 CASSYVRTTGELFF TGTGCCAGCAGTTACGTTCGGACCACCGGGGAGCTGTTTTTT
TRBJ1-4 . . TRBV15 CATSGVWPNEKLFF TGTGCCACCAGCGGGGTTTGGCCTAATGAAAAACTGTTTTTT
TRBJ2-7 . . TRBV7-9 CASSYETATYEQYF TGTGCCAGCAGCTACGAGACGGCAACCTACGAGCAGTACTTC
TRBJ2-7 . . TRBV12-3/TRBV12-4 CASSLTGGDQYF TGTGCCAGCAGTTTAACTGGCGGGGACCAGTACTTC
TRBJ2-3 . . TRBV28 CASSFSQRYSTDTQYF TGTGCCAGCAGTTTCTCACAGAGGTACAGCACAGATACGCAGTATTTT
TRBJ1-4 . . TRBV2 CASSVWGSNEKLFF TGTGCCAGCAGTGTTTGGGGGTCCAATGAAAAACTGTTTTTT
TRBJ2-1 TRBD2 . TRBV30 CAWRGGSGTIDEQFF TGTGCCTGGAGGGGGGGAAGCGGGACGATAGATGAGCAGTTCTTC
TRBJ2-3 TRBD1 . TRBV7-9 CASSFPSDRVEDTQYF TGTGCCAGCAGCTTCCCTTCGGACAGGGTCGAAGATACGCAGTATTTT
TRBJ2-7 TRBD2 . TRBV27 CASRGETYEQYF TGTGCCAGCCGGGGGGAAACCTACGAGCAGTACTTC
TRBJ2-7 TRBD2 . TRBV12-3/TRBV12-4 CASSPPGLAEYEQYF TGTGCCAGCAGTCCCCCGGGACTAGCGGAGTACGAGCAGTACTTC
TRBJ2-3 TRBD2 . TRBV3-1 CASSQELAGDTQYF TGTGCCAGCAGCCAAGAACTAGCGGGAGATACGCAGTATTTT
TRBJ1-1 . . TRBV9 CASSVGDTGRRAFF TGTGCCAGCAGCGTAGGGGACACCGGTAGGCGAGCTTTCTTT
TRBJ2-7 TRBD1 . TRBV19 CASSTGTGTYEQYF TGTGCCAGTAGTACCGGGACAGGGACCTACGAGCAGTACTTC
TRBJ2-3 . . TRBV20-1 CSARPSDPTDTQYF TGCAGTGCTAGACCCTCTGACCCCACAGATACGCAGTATTTT
TRBJ2-1 TRBD2 . TRBV19 CASSMGGSSYNEQFF TGTGCCAGTAGTATGGGCGGGAGCTCCTACAATGAGCAGTTCTTC
TRBJ1-5 . . TRBV28 CASSLGRSSQPQHF TGTGCCAGCAGCCTCGGACGATCAAGTCAGCCCCAGCATTTT
TRBJ2-1 . . TRBV7-3 CASSLEAAAYNEQFF TGTGCCAGCAGCTTAGAAGCGGCCGCCTACAATGAGCAGTTCTTC
TRBJ1-2 . . TRBV29-1 CSVVTGLEGYTF TGCAGCGTTGTAACAGGGCTGGAAGGCTACACCTTC
TRBJ2-7 TRBD2 . TRBV19 CASSIAGLAIDEQYF TGTGCCAGTAGTATAGCGGGACTAGCTATCGACGAGCAGTACTTC
TRBJ2-3 . . TRBV19 CASQGGSADTQYF TGTGCCTCACAGGGCGGGAGTGCAGATACGCAGTATTTT
TRBJ2-2 . . TRBV20-1 CSARDPRSGTGELFF TGCAGTGCTAGAGACCCCCGTTCGGGGACCGGGGAGCTGTTTTTT
TRBJ2-7 TRBD2 . TRBV27 CASSTLAGAGEQYF TGTGCCAGCAGTACGCTAGCGGGAGCGGGCGAGCAGTACTTC
TRBJ2-3 . . TRBV28 CASSSSRGFTDTQYF TGTGCCAGCAGTTCATCTAGAGGGTTCACAGATACGCAGTATTTT
TRBJ2-7 TRBD2 . TRBV27 CASTRGGEQYF TGTGCCTCCACAAGGGGAGGGGAGCAGTACTTC